One sample yielded the 8 T cell receptor beta chains listed below, sequenced in a study of technical replicates of blood from several donors. The protocol was immunoSEQ multiplex PCR, while the TCRdb copy is restricted to in-frame clones and leaves out a portion. Of tens of thousands of clones in the sample, 90% to 95% were seen once. Sequenced input: T cells isolated from PBMCs. The receptors were sampled from a human donor in good health.

The chain employs TRBV29-1 and TRBJ2-7; 7 nucleotides match TRBD1. J was trimmed by 7 bases and V by 3 bases; bases with no gene match: 9. There are 13 residues in the CDR3. Looked up from germline, CDR1 is SQVTM and CDR2 is ANQGSEA. CDR3 residues: CSVDGTGAREQYF. Here the CDR3 DNA reads TGCAGCGTTGACGGAACAGGGGCGAGGGAGCAGTACTTC.

This chain connects TRBV10-2 to TRBJ1-5; 7 nucleotides align to TRBD1. V lost 6 bases to trimming and J lost 6 bases; unmatched junction nucleotides: 5. The CDR3 is 13 amino acids. Per germline, CDR1 WSHSY and CDR2 SAAADI. In DNA form, the CDR3 reads TGCGCCAGCAGCGCTGACAGGGCTCAGCCCCAGCATTTT. This translates into CASSADRAQPQHF.

The rearrangement uses TRBV6-1 and TRBJ2-2; tentative D call: TRBD1 (6 bases). Trimming cost V 4 bases and J 1 base, with 10 bases left between them. The V gene's germline CDR1 is MNHNS and CDR2 SASEGT. CDR3 length: 15 residues. The CDR3 coding sequence is TGTGCCAGCAGTGGACAGGTACTGAACACCGGGGAGCTGTTTTTT. Protein: CASSGQVLNTGELFF.

This clone was recorded once. The V call is TRBV18, the J call TRBJ2-5; 10 nucleotides agree with TRBD1. CDR3 length: 15 amino acids. The junction had 3 bases not matched to a gene; V was cut back by 0 bases and J by 5 bases. CDR1 and CDR2 from the germline V gene are KGHSH and LQKENI. The CDR3 nucleotides read TGTGCCAGCTCACCACCGGGACAGGGGAAGGAGACCCAGTACTTC. Translating gives CASSPPGQGKETQYF. The full variable domain, completed using reference TRBV18 and TRBJ2-5, is NAGVMQNPRHLVRRRGQEARLRCSPMKGHSHVYWYRQLPEEGLKFMVYLQKENIIDESGMPKERFSAEFPKEGPSILRIQQVVRGDSAAYFCASSPPGQGKETQYFGPGTRLLVL.

The chain uses TRBV7-9 and TRBJ1-1; no firm D call. The CDR3 is 11 residues long. V lost 6 bases to trimming and J lost 3 bases, with 5 bases between them. CDR1 is SEHNR and CDR2 is FQNEAQ in the germline V gene (reference sequence). In nucleotides, the CDR3 is TGTGCCAGCAGTTTCGACACTGAAGCTTTCTTT. It specifies CASSFDTEAFF. The entire variable domain, with the rest obtained from reference TRBV7-9 and TRBJ1-1, is as follows: DTGVSQNPRHKITKRGQNVTFRCDPISEHNRLYWYRQTLGQGPEFLTYFQNEAQLEKSRLLSDRFSAERPKGSFSTLEIQRTEQGDSAMYLCASSFDTEAFFGQGTRLTVV.

J is TRBJ2-7 and V is TRBV29-1; a weak D match, TRBD1 (5 bases). V lost 3 bases, J lost 4 bases, and 13 bases lay in between. Germline values: CDR1 SQVTM, CDR2 ANQGSEA. The CDR3 runs to 13 residues. CDR3 residues: CSVDGADPYEQYF. The CDR3 DNA follows: TGCAGCGTTGATGGGGCCGACCCATACGAGCAGTACTTC.

CDR3 DNA sequence: TGTGCCAGTAGGGGCGTGCCGGGACAGGGAGCCTCCTACGAGCAGTACTTC. Translating gives CASRGVPGQGASYEQYF. The rearrangement joins TRBV19 to TRBJ2-7, with 9 bases lining up with TRBD1. This CDR3 has 17 amino acids. The V gene's germline CDR1 is LNHDA and CDR2 SQIVND (reference sequence). J lost 0 bases, V lost 6 bases, and 12 bases had no gene match.

This clone has just a few counts. The rearrangement links TRBV4-2 to TRBJ2-2; TRBD2 aligns across 9 bases. This CDR3 spans 17 amino acids. Germline-derived CDR1 and CDR2 are LGHNA and YNFKEQ. With V trimmed by 0 bases and J by 5 bases, 7 bases remained unmatched. CDR3 sequence: CASSQDWSSGKTGELFF. CDR3 DNA: TGTGCCAGCAGCCAAGATTGGTCTAGCGGGAAGACCGGGGAGCTGTTTTTT.